In its sample, the clone carrying this T cell receptor (beta chain) was seen a few times. The sample originates from a study of identical twins. TCRdb fed the 5' RACE reads into MiXCR, producing one record per CDR3 protein. The data hold about 470,000 distinct CDR3 sequences, with more than 20% observed a single time. The V segment lost 1 base and the J segment 7 bases; nucleotides outside the gene matches: 7. From germline, CDR1 is SGHRS and CDR2 YFSETQ. The CDR3 loop spans 14 amino acids. These data are also associated with another study on T cells expressing NK-cell markers. That report adds: Several donors showed these clonotypes also leading the CD3+CD56-NKG2C+ fraction.

Sequenced material: CD4+ T cells sorted from blood. This receptor was taken from a young woman in good health. The chain is built from TRBV5-1 and TRBJ1-2, with 7 bases lining up with TRBD1. CDR3 in amino acids: CASSLTTGDRGYTF. Written as DNA, the CDR3 is TGCGCCAGCAGCTTGACTACAGGGGATCGTGGCTACACCTTC.